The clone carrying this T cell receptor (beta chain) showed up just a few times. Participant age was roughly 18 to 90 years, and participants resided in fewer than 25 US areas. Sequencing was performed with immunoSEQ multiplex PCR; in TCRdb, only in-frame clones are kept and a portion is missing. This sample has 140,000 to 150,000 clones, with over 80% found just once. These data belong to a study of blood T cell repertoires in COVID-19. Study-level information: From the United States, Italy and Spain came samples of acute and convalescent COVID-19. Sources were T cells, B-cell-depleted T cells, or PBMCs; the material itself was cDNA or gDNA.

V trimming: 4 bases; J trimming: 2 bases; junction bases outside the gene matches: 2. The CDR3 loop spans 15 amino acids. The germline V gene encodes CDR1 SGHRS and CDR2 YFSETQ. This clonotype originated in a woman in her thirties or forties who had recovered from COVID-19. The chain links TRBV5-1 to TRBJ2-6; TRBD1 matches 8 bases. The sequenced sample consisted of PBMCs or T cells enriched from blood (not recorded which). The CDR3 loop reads CASSPGGTGANVLTF. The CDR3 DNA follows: TGCGCCAGCAGCCCAGGGGGCACTGGGGCCAACGTCCTGACTTTC.